These T cell receptor beta chains were read from a single sample in a study of shared clonotypes between healthy human individuals. The protocol was immunoSEQ multiplex PCR, while the TCRdb copy is restricted to in-frame clones and leaves out a portion. Of approximately 500,000 clones listed, 95% to 97% are singletons. The sequencing sample was made of naive CD4+ T cells sorted from blood. These receptors originate from a woman aged 25 to 39 in good health. The CDR3 runs from the conserved cysteine through the conserved F or W. D genes are given only for firm matches. Rows give clone size only sometimes, using once, few, many, or a class for an expanded clone.

V gene	J gene	D gene	clone size	CDR3 DNA	CDR3 protein
TRBV27	TRBJ2-1	-	-	TGTGCCAGCAGTTCCAAAATGACAAGCTCCTACAATGAGCAGTTCTTC	CASSSKMTSSYNEQFF
TRBV4-1	TRBJ2-3	TRBD2	-	TGCGCCAGCAGCCGGGGACTAGCGGGGGGTACAGATACGCAGTATTTT	CASSRGLAGGTDTQYF
TRBV18	TRBJ1-5	TRBD1	-	TGTGCCAGCTCCGGGACAGGCCCCAATCAGCCCCAGCATTTT	CASSGTGPNQPQHF
TRBV29-1	TRBJ2-7	TRBD1	-	TGCAGCGCGAGGGACAGACGGGCCGAGCAGTACTTC	CSARDRRAEQYF
TRBV7-2	TRBJ2-3	-	-	TGTGCCAGCAGCTTACTAGCGCCGACCGGGGATACGCAGTATTTT	CASSLLAPTGDTQYF
TRBV28	TRBJ2-2	-	-	TGTGCCAGCAGTCTATCAAGACAGATTAACACCGGGGAGCTGTTTTTT	CASSLSRQINTGELFF
TRBV18	TRBJ2-2	TRBD2	-	TGTGCCAGCTCACCAGGACTAGATTCCACCGGGGAGCTGTTTTTT	CASSPGLDSTGELFF
TRBV11-2	TRBJ2-1	-	-	TGTGCCAGCAGCTTAGTTCCGGGTGTTTACAATGAGCAGTTCTTC	CASSLVPGVYNEQFF
TRBV18	TRBJ1-4	-	-	TGTGCCAGCTCACCGCTCCTATATGAAAAACTGTTTTTT	CASSPLLYEKLFF
TRBV5-1	TRBJ2-7	-	-	TGCGCCAGCAGCTTAAGGAGGGAATCCCTCGGTTACGAGCAGTACTTC	CASSLRRESLGYEQYF
TRBV19	TRBJ1-5	-	-	TGTGCCAGTAGTATCATAAGGGGAAGCAATCAGCCCCAGCATTTT	CASSIIRGSNQPQHF
TRBV5-1	TRBJ2-3	-	-	TGCGCCAGCAGCTTGGCTGGAGGGGGGTCCCCTAGCACAGATACGCAGTATTTT	CASSLAGGGSPSTDTQYF
TRBV2	TRBJ2-1	-	-	TGTGCCAGCAGAGGGAGTCCAGGGACTTACAATGAGCAGTTCTTC	CASRGSPGTYNEQFF
TRBV18	TRBJ1-5	-	-	TGTGCCAGCTCACCACGAACGGGAAATCAGCCCCAGCATTTT	CASSPRTGNQPQHF
TRBV7-8	TRBJ1-5	TRBD1	-	TGTGCCAGCAGCTCGAGTAGGACAGGGAGCGGCAATCAGCCCCAGCATTTT	CASSSSRTGSGNQPQHF
TRBV18	TRBJ2-7	TRBD1	-	TGTGCCAGCTCCCTTAACCGGGACAGGTCCACCTACGAGCAGTACTTC	CASSLNRDRSTYEQYF
TRBV27	TRBJ1-2	-	-	TGTGCCAGCAGTTTTGATGTGTCGGGGGTCTATGGCTACACCTTC	CASSFDVSGVYGYTF
TRBV10-3	TRBJ2-7	TRBD2	-	TGTGCCATCAGTGAGTCTACTAGCGTAGTCGAGCAGTACTTC	CAISESTSVVEQYF
TRBV18	TRBJ2-2	-	-	TGTGCCAGCTCACCACGTCAGGGCGGGGAGCTGTTTTTT	CASSPRQGGELFF
TRBV5-1	TRBJ1-4	TRBD1	-	TGCGCCAGCAGCTCTGAAGGACAGGGTCAAAATGAAAAACTGTTTTTT	CASSSEGQGQNEKLFF
TRBV6-5	TRBJ2-2	TRBD2	once	TGTGCCAGCAGTAGCCTAGCGGGAGAGCTGTTTTTT	CASSSLAGELFF
TRBV5-1	TRBJ2-5	TRBD1	-	TGCGCCAGCAGCTTAACAGGGGGAGAGGAGACCCAGTACTTC	CASSLTGGEETQYF
TRBV18	TRBJ2-1	-	-	TGTGCCAGCTCACCACACAGAGGTTACAATGAGCAGTTCTTC	CASSPHRGYNEQFF
TRBV30	TRBJ2-2	-	-	TGTGCCTCGCGACCCAGCTTTAACACCGGGGAGCTGTTTTTT	CASRPSFNTGELFF
TRBV7-2	TRBJ1-1	-	-	TGTGCCAGCAGCCCACAACAGGGAGCTGAAGCTTTCTTT	CASSPQQGAEAFF
TRBV18	TRBJ2-3	-	-	TGTGCCAGCTCAACAGGGTGGTCTAGCGCGGGGCAGTATTTT	CASSTGWSSAGQYF
TRBV19	TRBJ2-3	-	-	TGTGCCAGTAGGCTAGCGCCTAGCACAGATACGCAGTATTTT	CASRLAPSTDTQYF
TRBV29-1	TRBJ2-2	-	-	TGCAGCGTTGCGCGCAGGGAGAACACCGGGGAGCTGTTTTTT	CSVARRENTGELFF
TRBV18	TRBJ2-1	TRBD1	once	TGTGCCAGCTCCCGGGACAGCAGCTACAATGAGCAGTTCTTC	CASSRDSSYNEQFF
TRBV10-3	TRBJ2-3	TRBD2	-	TGTGCCACCGCTCCTAGCGGGAGCACAGATACGCAGTATTTT	CATAPSGSTDTQYF
TRBV18	TRBJ1-4	TRBD1	-	TGTGCCAGCTCGTCCGGGACAGGAGGTGAAAAACTGTTTTTT	CASSSGTGGEKLFF
TRBV7-9	TRBJ2-7	-	-	TGTGCCAGCAGCGCCCAGGGTAGCCCGGGGTACTTC	CASSAQGSPGYF
TRBV9	TRBJ1-1	-	-	TGTGCCAGCAGCGTAGAGTTAGGGACTGAAGCTTTCTTT	CASSVELGTEAFF
TRBV27	TRBJ2-2	-	-	TGTGCCAGCCACACCAGGACTTCCACGGGCACCGGGGAGCTGTTTTTT	CASHTRTSTGTGELFF
TRBV6-1	TRBJ2-3	TRBD2	-	TGTGCCAGCACAGGACTAGCGGGTTCGGAGTATACGCAGTATTTT	CASTGLAGSEYTQYF
TRBV19	TRBJ1-6	TRBD1	-	TGTGCCAGTAGTTCGGAACAGGGGGCGAATTCACCCCTCCACTTT	CASSSEQGANSPLHF
TRBV11-2	TRBJ1-6	-	-	TGTGCCAGCAGCTTAGTTCGGGGCGCAGGTTCACCCCTCCACTTT	CASSLVRGAGSPLHF
TRBV28	TRBJ1-5	TRBD1	-	TGTGCCAGCAGCCCCGGGACAGGGCTTTGGGTGAGCAATCAGCCCCAGCATTTT	CASSPGTGLWVSNQPQHF
TRBV5-4	TRBJ1-2	-	-	TGTGCCAGCAGCTTGGGGGCAGGGTCTAGGTATGGCTACACCTTC	CASSLGAGSRYGYTF
TRBV7-2	TRBJ2-7	-	-	TGTGCCAGCAGCCTACCCTTGGGGCCCACCGGCGAGCAGTACTTC	CASSLPLGPTGEQYF
TRBV5-8	TRBJ2-5	-	-	TGTGCCAGCAGCTTGGCCCGGGGTGTGCAGTACTTC	CASSLARGVQYF
TRBV6-5	TRBJ2-7	TRBD2	-	TGTGCCAGCAGTTACCAGACTAGCGGGAGACTTGGCGAGCAGTACTTC	CASSYQTSGRLGEQYF
TRBV18	TRBJ2-7	TRBD1	-	TGTGCCAGCTCACCACCAGGGACAGGCCGCCACAAGCAGTACTTC	CASSPPGTGRHKQYF
TRBV30	TRBJ1-2	-	-	TGTGCCTGGAGTGCTTCGCCGGGGCATGGCTACACCTTC	CAWSASPGHGYTF
TRBV2	TRBJ1-1	TRBD1	-	TGTGCCAGCAGTGGACAGGGGGATTTCACTGAAGCTTTCTTT	CASSGQGDFTEAFF
TRBV4-1	TRBJ1-4	-	once	TGCGCCAGCAGCCTTACCCTCGGAGGCGCAGGTGAAAAACTGTTTTTT	CASSLTLGGAGEKLFF
TRBV28	TRBJ2-3	TRBD1	-	TGTGCCAGCAGACTAGGACAGGGCACAGATACGCAGTATTTT	CASRLGQGTDTQYF
TRBV15	TRBJ2-1	-	-	TGTGCCACCAGATGGAGCGGCAATGAGCAGTTCTTC	CATRWSGNEQFF
TRBV6-4	TRBJ2-2	TRBD2	-	TGTGCCAGCAGTGCGTCTAGCGGGAGTCCCGGGGAGCTGTTTTTT	CASSASSGSPGELFF
TRBV6-5	TRBJ2-1	-	-	TGTGCCAGCAGGATCGGCTCCTTTTTATTCGATGAGCAGTTCTTC	CASRIGSFLFDEQFF